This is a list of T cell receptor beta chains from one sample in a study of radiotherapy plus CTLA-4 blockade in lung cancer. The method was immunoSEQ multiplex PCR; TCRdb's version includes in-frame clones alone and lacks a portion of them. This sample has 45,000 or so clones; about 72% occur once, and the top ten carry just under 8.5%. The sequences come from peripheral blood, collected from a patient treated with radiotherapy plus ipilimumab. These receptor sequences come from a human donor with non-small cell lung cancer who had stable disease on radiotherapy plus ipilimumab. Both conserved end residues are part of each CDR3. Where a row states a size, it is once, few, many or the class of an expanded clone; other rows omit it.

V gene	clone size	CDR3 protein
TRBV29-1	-	CSVDGQPGTEAFF
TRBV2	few	CASSLSWLDQETQYF
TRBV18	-	CASSPRMVVGGEGETQYF
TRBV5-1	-	CASSLGTGASTQETQYF
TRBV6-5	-	CASSPTGVSGNTIYF
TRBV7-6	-	CASSLAKGDTEAFF
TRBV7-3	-	CASSTGSYNEQFF
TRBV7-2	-	CASSFPPGGVFNEQFF
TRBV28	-	CASSRERNTEAFF
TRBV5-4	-	CASSPGESTDTQYF
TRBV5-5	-	CASSLSWGQGAAGYTF
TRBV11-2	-	CASSSGANTGELFF
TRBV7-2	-	CASSRGRRTEAFF
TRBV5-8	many	CASSLGGYNSPLHF
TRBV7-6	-	CASSQAGGGETQYF
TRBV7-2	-	CASRWDYAYEQYF
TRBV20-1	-	CSGQGMTEAFF
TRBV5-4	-	CASSSIGGAGANVLTF